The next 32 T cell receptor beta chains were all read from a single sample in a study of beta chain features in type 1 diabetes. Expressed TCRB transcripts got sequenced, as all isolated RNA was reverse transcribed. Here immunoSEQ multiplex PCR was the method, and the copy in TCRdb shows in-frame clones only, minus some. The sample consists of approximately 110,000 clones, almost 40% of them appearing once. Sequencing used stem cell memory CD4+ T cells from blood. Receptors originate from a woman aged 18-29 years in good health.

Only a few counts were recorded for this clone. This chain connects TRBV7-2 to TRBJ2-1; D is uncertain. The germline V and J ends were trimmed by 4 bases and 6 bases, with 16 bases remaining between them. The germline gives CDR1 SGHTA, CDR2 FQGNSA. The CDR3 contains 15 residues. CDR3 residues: CASSSQPRDSNEQFF. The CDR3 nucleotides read TGTGCCAGCAGCTCTCAGCCGAGAGACTCCAATGAGCAGTTCTTC. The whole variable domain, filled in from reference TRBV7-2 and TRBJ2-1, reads GAGVSQSPSNKVTEKGKDVELRCDPISGHTALYWYRQSLGQGLEFLIYFQGNSAPDKSGLPSDRFSAERTGGSVSTLTIQRTQQEDSAVYLCASSSQPRDSNEQFFGPGTRLTVL.

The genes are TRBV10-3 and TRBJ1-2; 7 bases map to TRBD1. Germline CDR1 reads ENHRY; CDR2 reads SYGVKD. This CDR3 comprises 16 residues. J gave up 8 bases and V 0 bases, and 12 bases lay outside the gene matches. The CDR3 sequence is CAISESIRQGGLGYTF. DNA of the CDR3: TGTGCCATCAGTGAGTCGATACGACAGGGCGGTCTCGGCTACACCTTC.

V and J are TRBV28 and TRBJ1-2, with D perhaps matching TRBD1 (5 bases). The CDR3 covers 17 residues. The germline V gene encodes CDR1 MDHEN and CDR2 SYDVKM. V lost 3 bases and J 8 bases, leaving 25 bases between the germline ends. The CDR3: CASSFGTVKGYSEGYTF. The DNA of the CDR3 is TGTGCCAGCAGTTTTGGAACAGTCAAGGGGTACAGTGAAGGCTACACCTTC.

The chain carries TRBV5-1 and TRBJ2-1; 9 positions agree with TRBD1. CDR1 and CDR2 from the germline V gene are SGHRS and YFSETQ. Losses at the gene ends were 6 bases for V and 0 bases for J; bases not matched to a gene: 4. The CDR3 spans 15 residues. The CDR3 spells CASTGTGYSYNEQFF. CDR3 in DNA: TGCGCCAGCACAGGGACAGGGTACTCCTACAATGAGCAGTTCTTC. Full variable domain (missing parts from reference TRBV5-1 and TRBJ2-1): KAGVTQTPRYLIKTRGQQVTLSCSPISGHRSVSWYQQTPGQGLQFLFEYFSETQRNKGNFPGRFSGRQFSNSRSEMNVSTLELGDSALYLCASTGTGYSYNEQFFGPGTRLTVL.

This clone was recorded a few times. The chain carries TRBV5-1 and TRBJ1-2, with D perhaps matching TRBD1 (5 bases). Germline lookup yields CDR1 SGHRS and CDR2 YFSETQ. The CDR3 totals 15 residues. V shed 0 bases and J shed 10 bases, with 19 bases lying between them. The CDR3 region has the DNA TGCGCCAGCAGCTTGGGTATAGCAGGGATCGTGGACTACACCTTC. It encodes CASSLGIAGIVDYTF.

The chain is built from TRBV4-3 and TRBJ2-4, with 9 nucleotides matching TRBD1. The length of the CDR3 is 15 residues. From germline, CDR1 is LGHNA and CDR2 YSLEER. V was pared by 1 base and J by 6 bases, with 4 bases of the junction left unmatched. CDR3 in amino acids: CASSQGLGQGNIQYF. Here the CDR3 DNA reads TGCGCCAGCAGCCAAGGGCTGGGACAGGGAAACATTCAGTACTTC.

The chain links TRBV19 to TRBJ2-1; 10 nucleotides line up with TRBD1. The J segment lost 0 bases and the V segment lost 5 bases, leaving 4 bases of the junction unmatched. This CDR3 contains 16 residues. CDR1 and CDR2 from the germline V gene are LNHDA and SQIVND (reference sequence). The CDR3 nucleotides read TGTGCCAGTAGTTCGGACAGGGGGAGCTCCTACAATGAGCAGTTCTTC. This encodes CASSSDRGSSYNEQFF.

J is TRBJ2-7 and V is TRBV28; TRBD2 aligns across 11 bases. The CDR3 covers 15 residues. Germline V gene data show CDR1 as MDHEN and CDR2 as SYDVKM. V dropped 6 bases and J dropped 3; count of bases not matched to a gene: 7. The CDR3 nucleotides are TGTGCCAGCAGATCCCCTAGCGGGAGGAACTACGAGCAGTACTTC. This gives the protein CASRSPSGRNYEQYF.

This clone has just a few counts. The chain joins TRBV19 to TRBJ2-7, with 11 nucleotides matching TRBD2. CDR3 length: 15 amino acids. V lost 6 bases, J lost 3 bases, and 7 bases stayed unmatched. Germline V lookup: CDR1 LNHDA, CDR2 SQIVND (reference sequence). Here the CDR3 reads CASRMTSGIGYEQYF. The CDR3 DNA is TGTGCCAGTAGAATGACTAGCGGGATTGGCTACGAGCAGTACTTC.

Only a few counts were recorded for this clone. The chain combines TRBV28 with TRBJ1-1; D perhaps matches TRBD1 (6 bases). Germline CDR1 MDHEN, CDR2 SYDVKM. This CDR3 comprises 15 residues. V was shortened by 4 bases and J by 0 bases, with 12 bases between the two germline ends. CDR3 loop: CASSWGTPLNTEAFF. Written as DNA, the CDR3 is TGTGCCAGCAGTTGGGGGACACCCTTGAACACTGAAGCTTTCTTT.

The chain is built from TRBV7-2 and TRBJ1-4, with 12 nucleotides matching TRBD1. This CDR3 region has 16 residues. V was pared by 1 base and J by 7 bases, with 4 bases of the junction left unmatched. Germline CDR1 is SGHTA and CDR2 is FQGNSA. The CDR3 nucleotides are TGTGCCAGCAGCTTAGTGGGACAGGGGGCGCGTGAAAAACTGTTTTTT. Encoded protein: CASSLVGQGAREKLFF.

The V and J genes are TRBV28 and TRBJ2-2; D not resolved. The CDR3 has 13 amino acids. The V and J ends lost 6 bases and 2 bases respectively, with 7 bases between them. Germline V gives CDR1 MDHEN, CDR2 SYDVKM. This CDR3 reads CASRRPNTGELFF. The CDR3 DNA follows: TGTGCCAGCAGGCGGCCAAACACCGGGGAGCTGTTTTTT. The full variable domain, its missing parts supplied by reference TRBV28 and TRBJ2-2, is DVKVTQSSRYLVKRTGEKVFLECVQDMDHENMFWYRQDPGLGLRLIYFSYDVKMKEKGDIPEGYSVSREKKERFSLILESASTNQTSMYLCASRRPNTGELFFGEGSRLTVL.

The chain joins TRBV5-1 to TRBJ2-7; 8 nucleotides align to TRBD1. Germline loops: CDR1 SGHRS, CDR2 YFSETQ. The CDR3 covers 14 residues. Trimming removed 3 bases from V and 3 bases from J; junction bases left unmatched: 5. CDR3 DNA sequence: TGCGCCAGCAGCTCGGGACAGGTACTCTACGAGCAGTACTTC. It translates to CASSSGQVLYEQYF.

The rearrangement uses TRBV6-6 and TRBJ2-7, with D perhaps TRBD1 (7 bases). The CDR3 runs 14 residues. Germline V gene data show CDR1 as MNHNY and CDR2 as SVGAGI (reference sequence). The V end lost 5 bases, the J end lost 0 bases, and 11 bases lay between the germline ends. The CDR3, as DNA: TGTGCCAGCAGTCTGCGGGACAGCTCCTACGAGCAGTACTTC. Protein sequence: CASSLRDSSYEQYF.

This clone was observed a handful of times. The CDR3 loop reads CASRPTRRIGDTQYF. The CDR3 region has the DNA TGTGCCAGCAGGCCGACTAGGCGGATTGGGGATACGCAGTATTTT. The chain employs TRBV7-2 and TRBJ2-3; perhaps TRBD2 as D (6 bases). Trimming removed 6 bases from V and 6 bases from J, with 19 bases in between. CDR3 size: 15 residues. CDR1 SGHTA and CDR2 FQGNSA come from the germline V gene. Full variable domain (outside the CDR3, taken from reference TRBV7-2 and TRBJ2-3): GAGVSQSPSNKVTEKGKDVELRCDPISGHTALYWYRQSLGQGLEFLIYFQGNSAPDKSGLPSDRFSAERTGGSVSTLTIQRTQQEDSAVYLCASRPTRRIGDTQYFGPGTRLTVL.

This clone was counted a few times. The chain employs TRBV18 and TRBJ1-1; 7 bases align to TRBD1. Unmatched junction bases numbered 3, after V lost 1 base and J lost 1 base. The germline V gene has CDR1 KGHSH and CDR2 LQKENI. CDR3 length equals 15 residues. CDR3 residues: CASSPQRQGNTEAFF. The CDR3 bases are TGTGCCAGCTCACCACAGAGACAGGGGAACACTGAAGCTTTCTTT. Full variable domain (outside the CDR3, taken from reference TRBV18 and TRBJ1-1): NAGVMQNPRHLVRRRGQEARLRCSPMKGHSHVYWYRQLPEEGLKFMVYLQKENIIDESGMPKERFSAEFPKEGPSILRIQQVVRGDSAAYFCASSPQRQGNTEAFFGQGTRLTVV.

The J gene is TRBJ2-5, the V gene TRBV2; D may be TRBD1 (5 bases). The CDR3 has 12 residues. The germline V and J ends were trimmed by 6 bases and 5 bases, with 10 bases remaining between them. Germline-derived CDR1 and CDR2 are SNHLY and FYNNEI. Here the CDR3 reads CASSRVRETQYF. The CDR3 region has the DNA TGTGCCAGCAGCAGGGTACGGGAGACCCAGTACTTC.

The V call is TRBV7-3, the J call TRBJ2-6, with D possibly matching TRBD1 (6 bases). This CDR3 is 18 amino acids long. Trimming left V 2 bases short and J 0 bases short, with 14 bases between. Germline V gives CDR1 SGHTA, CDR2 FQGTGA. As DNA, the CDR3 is TGTGCCAGCAGCTTATACCAGGGGCGGTACTCTGGGGCCAACGTCCTGACTTTC. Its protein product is CASSLYQGRYSGANVLTF. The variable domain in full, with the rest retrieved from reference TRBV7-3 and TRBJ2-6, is GAGVSQTPSNKVTEKGKYVELRCDPISGHTALYWYRQSLGQGPEFLIYFQGTGAADDSGLPNDRFFAVRPEGSVSTLKIQRTERGDSAVYLCASSLYQGRYSGANVLTFGAGSRLTVL.

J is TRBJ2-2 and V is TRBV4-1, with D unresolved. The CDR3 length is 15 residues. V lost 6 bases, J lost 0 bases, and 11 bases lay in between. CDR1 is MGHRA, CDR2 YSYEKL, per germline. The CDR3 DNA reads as TGCGCCAGCAGAAATCAACTCGCGAACACCGGGGAGCTGTTTTTT. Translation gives CASRNQLANTGELFF.

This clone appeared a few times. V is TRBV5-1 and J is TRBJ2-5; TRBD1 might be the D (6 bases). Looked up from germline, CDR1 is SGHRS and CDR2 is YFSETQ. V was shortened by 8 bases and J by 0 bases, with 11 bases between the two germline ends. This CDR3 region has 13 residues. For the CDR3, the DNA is TGCGCCAGTTGGGACACCAACCAAGAGACCCAGTACTTC. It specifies CASWDTNQETQYF.

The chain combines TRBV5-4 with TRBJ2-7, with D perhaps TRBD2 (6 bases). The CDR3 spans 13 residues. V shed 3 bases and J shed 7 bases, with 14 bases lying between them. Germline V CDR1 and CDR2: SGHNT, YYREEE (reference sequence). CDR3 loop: CASSWAEGGEQYF. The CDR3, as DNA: TGTGCCAGCAGCTGGGCGGAGGGAGGAGAGCAGTACTTC.

CDR3 coding DNA: TGTGCCAGTAGTATAAAAGCGGTACCGTACAATGAGCAGTTCTTC. Translating gives CASSIKAVPYNEQFF. The rearrangement uses TRBV19 and TRBJ2-1; D is perhaps TRBD2 (5 bases). Trimming shortened V by 2 bases and J by 4 bases, and 12 bases separated the two germline ends. This CDR3 has 15 amino acids. Per germline, CDR1 LNHDA and CDR2 SQIVND (reference sequence).

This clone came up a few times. CDR3 region: CASRPWAGIMNTEAFF. DNA of the CDR3: TGTGCCAGCAGGCCCTGGGCGGGAATCATGAACACTGAAGCTTTCTTT. This chain uses TRBV5-4 with TRBJ1-1; unclear D gene. Germline V lookup: CDR1 SGHNT, CDR2 YYREEE (reference sequence). The length of the CDR3 is 16 residues. V was clipped by 5 bases and J by 0 bases, with 17 bases between them.

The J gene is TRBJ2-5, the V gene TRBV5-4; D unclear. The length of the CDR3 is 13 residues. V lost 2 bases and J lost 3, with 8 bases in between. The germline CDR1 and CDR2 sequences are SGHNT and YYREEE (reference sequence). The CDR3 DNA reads TGTGCCAGCAGCTTCAGTCGGGAAGAGACCCAGTACTTC. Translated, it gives CASSFSREETQYF. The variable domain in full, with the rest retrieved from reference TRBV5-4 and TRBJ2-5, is ETGVTQSPTHLIKTRGQQVTLRCSSQSGHNTVSWYQQALGQGPQFIFQYYREEENGRGNFPPRFSGLQFPNYSSELNVNALELDDSALYLCASSFSREETQYFGPGTRLLVL.

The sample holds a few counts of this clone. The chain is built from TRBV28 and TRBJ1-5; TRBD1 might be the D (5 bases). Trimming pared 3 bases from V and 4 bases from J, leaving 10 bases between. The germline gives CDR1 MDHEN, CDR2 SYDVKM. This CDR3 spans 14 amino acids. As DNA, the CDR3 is TGTGCCAGCAGTTTCAGGGAGGTTAATCAGCCCCAGCATTTT. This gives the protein CASSFREVNQPQHF.

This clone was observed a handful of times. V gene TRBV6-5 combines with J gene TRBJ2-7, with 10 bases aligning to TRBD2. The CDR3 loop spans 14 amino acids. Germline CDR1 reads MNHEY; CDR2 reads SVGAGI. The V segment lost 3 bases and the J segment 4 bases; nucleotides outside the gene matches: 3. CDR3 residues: CASSYRLAGYEQYF. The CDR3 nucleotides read TGTGCCAGCAGTTATAGACTAGCGGGTTACGAGCAGTACTTC.

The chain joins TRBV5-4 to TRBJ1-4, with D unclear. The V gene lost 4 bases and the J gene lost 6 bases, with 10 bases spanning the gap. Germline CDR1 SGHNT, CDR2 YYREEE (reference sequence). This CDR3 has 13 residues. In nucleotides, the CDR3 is TGTGCCAGCAGCCCGGGTGATGATGAAAAACTGTTTTTT. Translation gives CASSPGDDEKLFF.

CDR3 in amino acids: CAWSVARGGNQPQHF. CDR3 DNA sequence: TGTGCCTGGAGTGTCGCCAGGGGTGGGAATCAGCCCCAGCATTTT. V gene TRBV30 combines with J gene TRBJ1-5; D might be TRBD1 (6 bases). Deletions cut 0 bases from V and 4 bases from J, with 13 bases between. Germline values: CDR1 GTSNPN, CDR2 SVGIG (reference sequence). The CDR3 totals 15 residues.

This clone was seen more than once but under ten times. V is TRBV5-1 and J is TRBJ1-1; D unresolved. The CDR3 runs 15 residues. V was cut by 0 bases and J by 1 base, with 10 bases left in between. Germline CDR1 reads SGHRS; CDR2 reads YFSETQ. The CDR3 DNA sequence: TGCGCCAGCAGCTTGGGGGGTGAGGGGAACACTGAAGCTTTCTTT. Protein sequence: CASSLGGEGNTEAFF.

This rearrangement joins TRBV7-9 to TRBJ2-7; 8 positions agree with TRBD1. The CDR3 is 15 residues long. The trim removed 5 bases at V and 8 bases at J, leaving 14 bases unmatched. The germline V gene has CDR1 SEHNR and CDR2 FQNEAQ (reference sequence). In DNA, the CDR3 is TGTGCCAGCAGCGCACAGGCAGGGGGCTTCGTAAAGCAGTACTTC. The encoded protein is CASSAQAGGFVKQYF.

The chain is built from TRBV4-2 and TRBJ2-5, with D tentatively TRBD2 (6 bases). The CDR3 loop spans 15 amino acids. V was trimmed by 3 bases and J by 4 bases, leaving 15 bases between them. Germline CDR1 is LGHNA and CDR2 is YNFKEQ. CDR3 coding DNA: TGTGCCAGCAGCCACGCGACTAGTACTGGAGAGACCCAGTACTTC. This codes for CASSHATSTGETQYF.

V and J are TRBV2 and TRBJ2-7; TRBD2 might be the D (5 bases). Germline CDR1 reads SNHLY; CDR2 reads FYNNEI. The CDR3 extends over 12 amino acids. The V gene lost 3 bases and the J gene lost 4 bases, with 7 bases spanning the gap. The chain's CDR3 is CASSDRGYEQYF. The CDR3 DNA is TGTGCCAGCAGTGATCGGGGTTACGAGCAGTACTTC.